What follows are 25 T cell receptor beta chains derived from one specimen sequenced in a study of blood T cell repertoires in COVID-19. The assay was immunoSEQ multiplex PCR, and TCRdb's table has in-frame clones only and misses some. The sample shows around 360,000 clones, more than 85% of them seen only once. What was sequenced was PBMCs or T cells enriched from blood (not recorded which). The receptors shown here come from a woman in her 30s who had recovered from COVID-19.

The chain is built from TRBV30 and TRBJ1-5; 8 bases map to TRBD1. The CDR3 is made up of 14 amino acids. Looked up from germline, CDR1 is GTSNPN and CDR2 is SVGIG (reference sequence). The ends lost 7 bases at V and 7 bases at J; junction bases unmatched: 12. CDR3 nucleotide sequence: TGTGCCTTGTCGACAGGGGTCGGAAAACAGCCCCAGCATTTT. Protein product: CALSTGVGKQPQHF.

The chain is built from TRBV2 and TRBJ1-1, with unresolved D. Trimming left V 6 bases short and J 10 bases short, with 12 bases between. The CDR3 sequence is 11 residues long. CDR1 is SNHLY and CDR2 is FYNNEI in the germline V gene. CDR3 bases: TGTGCCAGCAGCCTGGACCGGGGAGCTTTCTTT. It is translated as CASSLDRGAFF.

This clone was observed a few times. The J gene is TRBJ2-5, the V gene TRBV7-2; D is undetermined. Germline V gives CDR1 SGHTA, CDR2 FQGNSA. CDR3 length equals 12 residues. V was trimmed by 5 bases and J by 4 bases, leaving 8 bases between them. The CDR3 DNA reads as TGTGCCAGCAGCCGACATCTAGAGACCCAGTACTTC. Translating gives CASSRHLETQYF.

V gene TRBV19 combines with J gene TRBJ1-2, with D unresolved. CDR3 length: 15 residues. Trimming pared 1 base from V and 5 bases from J, leaving 14 bases between. In germline, CDR1 is LNHDA, CDR2 SQIVND (reference sequence). As DNA, the CDR3 is TGTGCCAGTAGTATAGCCGGCGGCGGGCGATATGGCTACACCTTC. Its translation: CASSIAGGGRYGYTF.

V and J are TRBV24-1 and TRBJ2-7; weak D call: TRBD1 (6 bases). Germline CDR1 KGHDR, CDR2 SFDVKD. CDR3 length: 14 amino acids. The V and J ends lost 9 bases and 0 bases respectively, with 14 bases between them. The CDR3 protein is CATRRQESSYEQYF. In nucleotides, the CDR3 is TGTGCCACCCGTAGACAGGAAAGCTCCTACGAGCAGTACTTC.

V usage is TRBV6-5 and J usage is TRBJ2-1, with unresolved D. Germline CDR1 reads MNHEY; CDR2 reads SVGAGI. V was pared by 0 bases and J by 5 bases, with 5 bases between. The CDR3 sequence is 13 residues long. The chain's CDR3 is CASSYSSDNEQFF. DNA for the CDR3: TGTGCCAGCAGTTACTCATCGGACAATGAGCAGTTCTTC.

This chain uses TRBV27 with TRBJ1-4; D perhaps matches TRBD1 (5 bases). With 3 bases removed from V and 6 bases from J, the gap between germline ends came to 11 bases. The CDR3 has 14 residues. The V gene's germline CDR1 is MNHEY and CDR2 SMNVEV (reference sequence). CDR3 DNA sequence: TGTGCCAGCAGTTTCGGGGGAGGAGATGAAAAACTGTTTTTT. Its translation: CASSFGGGDEKLFF. Full variable domain (outside the CDR3, taken from reference TRBV27 and TRBJ1-4): EAQVTQNPRYLITVTGKKLTVTCSQNMNHEYMSWYRQDPGLGLRQIYYSMNVEVTDKGDVPEGYKVSRKEKRNFPLILESPSPNQTSLYFCASSFGGGDEKLFFGSGTQLSVL.

The chain couples TRBV7-9 to TRBJ1-5; 12 bases align to TRBD1. The trim removed 5 bases at V and 5 bases at J, leaving 4 bases unmatched. CDR1 SEHNR and CDR2 FQNEAQ come from the germline V gene (reference sequence). The CDR3 loop spans 15 amino acids. CDR3 DNA: TGTGCCAGCAGCCCCGGGACAGGGGGCGATCAGCCCCAGCATTTT. It encodes CASSPGTGGDQPQHF.

The chain uses TRBV11-2 and TRBJ1-1, with no clear D. Trimming stripped 4 bases from V and 1 base from J, with 10 bases between. Looked up from germline, CDR1 is SGHAT and CDR2 is FQNNGV. CDR3 length: 14 residues. The CDR3 loop is CASSSWTRNTEAFF. The CDR3 DNA reads as TGTGCCAGCAGCTCCTGGACTAGGAACACTGAAGCTTTCTTT.

The chain carries TRBV5-1 and TRBJ2-7, with 11 bases that match TRBD1. The J segment lost 5 bases and the V segment lost 4 bases, leaving 8 bases of the junction unmatched. Germline assignment: CDR1 SGHRS and CDR2 YFSETQ. The CDR3 totals 15 residues. CDR3 in DNA: TGCGCCAGCAGCACCGGGGGGACAGGGGGAAACGAGCAGTACTTC. This encodes CASSTGGTGGNEQYF.

The CDR3 DNA is TGCGCCAGCAGCTTGGGAGTTAGCAGCAGTTATGAGCAGTTCTTC. It codes for CASSLGVSSSYEQFF. This chain connects TRBV5-1 to TRBJ2-1; D unresolved. V was pared by 0 bases and J by 8 bases, with 15 bases between. Germline CDR1 is SGHRS and CDR2 is YFSETQ. The CDR3 length is 15 residues. The variable domain in full, completed from reference TRBV5-1 and TRBJ2-1, reads KAGVTQTPRYLIKTRGQQVTLSCSPISGHRSVSWYQQTPGQGLQFLFEYFSETQRNKGNFPGRFSGRQFSNSRSEMNVSTLELGDSALYLCASSLGVSSSYEQFFGPGTRLTVL.

This clone came up a few times. The chain carries TRBV6-2 or TRBV6-3 and TRBJ1-5; TRBD1 agrees at 8 bases. The CDR3 sequence is 16 residues long. The germline V gene encodes CDR1 MNHEY and CDR2 SVGEGT. The ends lost 0 bases at V and 7 bases at J; junction bases unmatched: 8. Here the CDR3 reads CASSYSRQGRGQPQHF. CDR3 nucleotide sequence: TGTGCCAGCAGTTACTCCCGACAGGGGAGAGGCCAGCCCCAGCATTTT.

This chain uses TRBV3-1 (or the pseudogene TRBV3-2) with TRBJ2-7, with D perhaps matching TRBD1 (5 bases). The CDR3 sequence is 14 residues long. The germline V gene has CDR1 LGHDT and CDR2 YNNKEL (reference sequence). V lost 2 bases and J 5 bases, leaving 13 bases between the germline ends. Here the CDR3 reads CASSQQPGLNEQYF. In nucleotides, the CDR3 is TGTGCCAGCAGCCAACAACCAGGGCTAAACGAGCAGTACTTC.

The chain carries TRBV5-4 and TRBJ2-1; maybe TRBD1 (7 bases). The germline V gene encodes CDR1 SGHNT and CDR2 YYREEE (reference sequence). This CDR3 region has 13 residues. Trimming removed 4 bases at V and 5 bases at J, with 10 bases between. The CDR3 DNA sequence: TGTGCCAGCAGCCAGGGGGGAAACAATGAGCAGTTCTTC. It specifies CASSQGGNNEQFF.

V is TRBV3-1 (or the pseudogene TRBV3-2) and J is TRBJ1-5, with D possibly being TRBD1 (5 bases). Trimming left V 0 bases short and J 8 bases short, with 8 bases between. CDR1 and CDR2 (germline): LGHDT, YNNKEL (reference sequence). The CDR3 consists of 13 residues. Here the CDR3 DNA reads TGTGCCAGCAGCCAAGAGGGAGGGGAGCCCCAGCATTTT. It is translated as CASSQEGGEPQHF.

The chain combines TRBV6-4 with TRBJ1-1; D remains unclear. V gave up 5 bases and J gave up 2 bases, with 9 bases separating them. The CDR3 spans 13 residues. The V gene's germline CDR1 is MRHNA and CDR2 SNTAGT. The CDR3 DNA reads as TGTGCCAGCAGTCGAGGAACCAACACTGAAGCTTTCTTT. Residues: CASSRGTNTEAFF.

The genes are TRBV7-9 and TRBJ1-1, with D perhaps TRBD1 (6 bases). The germline V and J ends were trimmed by 5 bases and 1 base, with 14 bases remaining between them. The CDR3 spans 15 residues. Per germline, CDR1 SEHNR and CDR2 FQNEAQ (reference sequence). CDR3: CASSTTGIANTEAFF. CDR3 DNA: TGTGCCAGCAGCACAACAGGGATAGCGAACACTGAAGCTTTCTTT.

The gene calls are TRBV5-1 and TRBJ2-1; D ambiguous. CDR1 is SGHRS and CDR2 is YFSETQ in the germline V gene. Between the trimmed V and J ends, which lost 3 bases and 8 bases, there was a span of 15 bases. This CDR3 has 14 amino acids. This chain's CDR3 is CASSSPESSDEQFF. CDR3 sequence (DNA): TGCGCCAGCAGCTCCCCGGAGAGCTCGGATGAGCAGTTCTTC. The whole variable domain, filled in from reference TRBV5-1 and TRBJ2-1, reads KAGVTQTPRYLIKTRGQQVTLSCSPISGHRSVSWYQQTPGQGLQFLFEYFSETQRNKGNFPGRFSGRQFSNSRSEMNVSTLELGDSALYLCASSSPESSDEQFFGPGTRLTVL.

The gene calls are TRBV6-5 and TRBJ2-7; D is possibly TRBD2 (6 bases). V was trimmed by 6 bases and J by 3 bases, leaving 12 bases between them. This CDR3 is built from 13 residues. Germline-derived CDR1 and CDR2 are MNHEY and SVGAGI. CDR3 sequence reads: CASRRQGLYEQYF. The CDR3 bases are TGTGCCAGCAGGAGGCAGGGACTCTACGAGCAGTACTTC.

The CDR3 loop is CASNEGNTGELFF. The CDR3 DNA reads TGTGCCAGTAATGAGGGGAACACCGGGGAGCTGTTTTTT. The genes are TRBV19 and TRBJ2-2; D is perhaps TRBD2 (5 bases). V was pared by 7 bases and J by 1 base, with 7 bases between. Per the germline V gene, CDR1 is LNHDA and CDR2 is SQIVND (reference sequence). This CDR3 is built from 13 residues.

The J gene is TRBJ2-7, the V gene TRBV7-6; 8 bases line up with TRBD1. The germline V gene encodes CDR1 SGHVS and CDR2 FNYEAQ. J lost 4 bases, V lost 5 bases, and 4 bases had no gene match. This CDR3 contains 13 residues. CDR3 nucleotide sequence: TGTGCCAGCAGCATCGGACAGGGTTACGAGCAGTACTTC. It specifies CASSIGQGYEQYF. Full variable domain (missing parts from reference TRBV7-6 and TRBJ2-7): GAGVSQSPRYKVTKRGQDVALRCDPISGHVSLYWYRQALGQGPEFLTYFNYEAQQDKSGLPNDRFSAERPEGSISTLTIQRTEQRDSAMYRCASSIGQGYEQYFGPGTRLTVT.

This chain uses TRBV19 with TRBJ2-3, with TRBD1 matching over 8 bases. With V trimmed by 3 bases and J by 0 bases, 2 bases remained unmatched. This CDR3 has 15 amino acids. CDR1 is LNHDA and CDR2 is SQIVND in the germline V gene (reference sequence). CDR3: CASSMDRASTDTQYF. In DNA form, the CDR3 reads TGTGCCAGTAGTATGGACAGGGCTAGCACAGATACGCAGTATTTT. Combining the CDR3 with reference TRBV19 and TRBJ2-3 gives the whole variable domain DGGITQSPKYLFRKEGQNVTLSCEQNLNHDAMYWYRQDPGQGLRLIYYSQIVNDFQKGDIAEGYSVSREKKESFPLTVTSAQKNPTAFYLCASSMDRASTDTQYFGPGTRLTVL.

The chain links TRBV7-3 to TRBJ2-1; TRBD2 agrees at 7 bases. After removal of 2 bases from V and 5 bases from J, the junction contained 0 bases not matched to a gene. This CDR3 spans 13 amino acids. Germline V lookup: CDR1 SGHTA, CDR2 FQGTGA. CDR3 protein: CASSLLADNEQFF. The CDR3 DNA is TGTGCCAGCAGCTTACTAGCGGACAATGAGCAGTTCTTC.

The chain combines TRBV27 with TRBJ2-7; no definite D call. The V end was cut by 4 bases, the J end by 3 bases, with 10 bases between. The germline V gene encodes CDR1 MNHEY and CDR2 SMNVEV (reference sequence). The CDR3 length is 13 residues. The CDR3 region has the DNA TGTGCCAGCAGTTATCAACTATACTACGAGCAGTACTTC. Its translation is CASSYQLYYEQYF.

This clone has a single count. The chain joins TRBV5-1 to TRBJ2-1; D possibly corresponds to TRBD1 (5 bases). Germline lookup yields CDR1 SGHRS and CDR2 YFSETQ. Trimming shortened V by 0 bases and J by 6 bases, and 10 bases separated the two germline ends. This CDR3 has 14 residues. CDR3: CASSLGSGINEQFF. The CDR3 nucleotides read TGCGCCAGCAGCTTGGGTTCAGGGATCAATGAGCAGTTCTTC.